Listed below are T cell receptor beta chains from one sample, sequenced in a study of CD8 T cells in ankylosing spondylitis. TCRdb re-called the 5' RACE reads through MiXCR, storing one row per CDR3 protein. The sample includes 200,000 or so distinct CDR3 sequences, 18% of them seen just once. The sequenced material came from blood, either unsorted or a sorted T cell fraction (not recorded which). These receptors were taken from a male donor aged 5 to 30 with ankylosing spondylitis or in good health (not recorded which). Both conserved end residues are part of each CDR3. Each record gives: D gene, V gene, CDR3 length, clone size, J gene, CDR3 protein, CDR3 DNA. D genes are given only for firm matches. Clone size is shown for a subset of rows, as once, few, many or a class of expanded clone.

.,TRBV20-1,12,.,TRBJ2-3,CSARSGADTQYF,TGCAGTGCTAGGTCGGGAGCAGATACGCAGTATTTT
TRBD2,TRBV5-1,15,many,TRBJ2-1,CASSPGASGYNEQFF,TGCGCCAGCAGCCCGGGCGCTAGCGGCTACAATGAGCAGTTCTTC
TRBD1,TRBV25-1,15,many,TRBJ2-4,CASSRNRGTKNIQYF,TGTGCCAGCAGTAGGAACAGGGGAACCAAAAACATTCAGTACTTC
.,TRBV7-3,13,.,TRBJ1-1,CASSLSHNTEAFF,TGTGCCAGCAGCTTATCCCATAACACTGAAGCTTTCTTT
.,TRBV4-1,16,many,TRBJ1-4,CASSQDGGRDNEKLFF,TGCGCCAGCAGCCAAGACGGGGGGCGGGATAATGAAAAACTGTTTTTT
TRBD2,TRBV29-1,12,.,TRBJ2-5,CSVSGGGETQYF,TGCAGCGTGTCCGGGGGGGGGGAGACCCAGTACTTC
.,TRBV20-1,10,.,TRBJ2-5,CSVPQETQYF,TGCAGTGTCCCCCAAGAGACCCAGTACTTC
TRBD2,TRBV2,17,few,TRBJ2-3,CASSGGLAGGKTDTQYF,TGTGCCAGCAGTGGGGGACTAGCGGGAGGGAAAACAGATACGCAGTATTTT
TRBD2,TRBV7-9,14,many,TRBJ2-1,CASSLEGRGRTQFF,TGTGCCAGCAGCTTAGAAGGGCGCGGGAGGACGCAGTTCTTC
.,TRBV24-1,15,many,TRBJ2-5,CATSDFVSGKGTQYF,TGTGCCACCAGTGATTTCGTCTCGGGGAAGGGGACCCAGTACTTC
.,TRBV19,12,many,TRBJ1-5,CASSIGEQPQHF,TGTGCCAGTAGTATAGGGGAGCAGCCCCAGCATTTT
.,TRBV5-1,16,many,TRBJ2-3,CASSRGASLVPDTQYF,TGCGCCAGCAGCCGCGGGGCTAGTCTAGTCCCAGATACGCAGTATTTT
.,TRBV3-1,16,many,TRBJ1-1,CASSQGPGRMNTEAFF,TGTGCCAGCAGCCAAGGCCCCGGACGGATGAACACTGAAGCTTTCTTT
.,TRBV3-1,15,few,TRBJ2-2,CASSQVAGRPGELFF,TGTGCCAGCAGCCAAGTTGCGGGGCGCCCCGGGGAGCTGTTTTTT
TRBD1,TRBV2,15,.,TRBJ2-2,CASRTYRGGTGELFF,TGTGCCAGCAGAACGTACAGGGGCGGGACCGGGGAGCTGTTTTTT
TRBD1,TRBV12-3/TRBV12-4,13,many,TRBJ1-6,CASGTGIGSPLHF,TGTGCCAGCGGGACAGGGATCGGATCACCCCTCCACTTT
.,TRBV27,13,many,TRBJ2-1,CASSSPSGSEQFF,TGTGCCAGCAGTTCCCCCAGTGGGTCTGAGCAGTTCTTC
TRBD2,TRBV20-1,16,many,TRBJ2-3,CSARDPILAGLDTQYF,TGCAGTGCTAGAGATCCGATACTAGCGGGATTAGATACGCAGTATTTT
.,TRBV28,11,many,TRBJ2-5,CASSFAETQYF,TGTGCCAGCAGTTTCGCCGAGACCCAGTACTTC
TRBD2,TRBV28,19,many,TRBJ2-5,CASSFPPLWTSGDQETQYF,TGTGCCAGCAGTTTCCCACCCCTATGGACTAGCGGAGACCAAGAGACCCAGTACTTC
TRBD2,TRBV20-1,15,many,TRBJ2-3,CSALKGGRAGDTQYF,TGCAGTGCTCTAAAGGGCGGGAGGGCCGGAGATACGCAGTATTTT
TRBD2,TRBV20-1,16,many,TRBJ2-1,CSARDPGTSGYNEQFF,TGCAGTGCTAGAGACCCTGGGACTAGCGGCTACAATGAGCAGTTCTTC
.,TRBV27,15,many,TRBJ2-3,CASRQRGFGTDTQYF,TGTGCCAGCAGACAAAGGGGATTCGGCACAGATACGCAGTATTTT
.,TRBV7-2,14,many,TRBJ2-7,CASSLSAASTEQYF,TGTGCCAGCAGCCTTTCGGCAGCCTCCACCGAGCAGTACTTC
.,TRBV7-8,15,many,TRBJ2-3,CASSLIGRYGDTQYF,TGTGCCAGCAGTTTGATAGGGCGCTATGGGGATACGCAGTATTTT
.,TRBV2,15,.,TRBJ1-5,CASREQTYSNQPQHF,TGTGCCAGCAGGGAACAGACGTATAGCAATCAGCCCCAGCATTTT
.,TRBV12-3/TRBV12-4,13,many,TRBJ1-5,CASSFLRNQPQHF,TGTGCCAGCAGTTTCCTTCGCAATCAGCCCCAGCATTTT
.,TRBV4-3,15,.,TRBJ2-2,CASSQEGANTGELFF,TGCGCCAGCAGCCAAGAAGGGGCGAACACCGGGGAGCTGTTTTTT
.,TRBV2,15,.,TRBJ2-7,CASSRTEWDSYEQYF,TGTGCCAGCAGTCGGACTGAATGGGACTCCTACGAGCAGTACTTC
.,TRBV27,13,.,TRBJ2-3,CASSPGLTDTQYF,TGTGCCAGCAGTCCCGGACTCACGGATACGCAGTATTTT
.,TRBV4-1,13,many,TRBJ2-5,CASGRGYQETQYF,TGCGCCAGCGGTCGGGGGTACCAAGAGACCCAGTACTTC
TRBD2,TRBV5-1,15,many,TRBJ2-1,CASDKRGPPYNEQFF,TGCGCCAGCGATAAGCGGGGGCCGCCCTACAATGAGCAGTTCTTC
TRBD2,TRBV6-6,17,many,TRBJ2-4,CASSPGLAGAGGDIQYF,TGTGCCAGCAGCCCCGGACTAGCGGGAGCTGGGGGTGACATTCAGTACTTC
.,TRBV20-1,10,.,TRBJ2-1,CSVGTTGQFF,TGCAGTGTCGGGACCACAGGGCAGTTCTTC
.,TRBV12-3/TRBV12-4,13,many,TRBJ2-7,CASTPGRLYEQYF,TGTGCCAGCACCCCGGGGAGGCTGTACGAGCAGTACTTC
.,TRBV5-6,14,many,TRBJ2-2,CASSLRTVTGELFF,TGTGCCAGCAGCTTGAGGACGGTCACCGGGGAGCTGTTTTTT
.,TRBV27,14,many,TRBJ2-7,CASSLSRGTYEQYF,TGTGCCAGCAGTTTATCGAGAGGGACCTACGAGCAGTACTTC
.,TRBV5-1,15,many,TRBJ2-1,CASSLRGPGTDEQFF,TGCGCCAGCAGCTTGAGGGGTCCGGGAACGGATGAGCAGTTCTTC
.,TRBV20-1,13,many,TRBJ1-5,CSATSQGNQPQHF,TGCAGTGCTACCTCACAGGGAAATCAGCCCCAGCATTTT
TRBD1,TRBV28,16,many,TRBJ2-4,CASSFRQGGAKNIQYF,TGTGCCAGCAGTTTTAGACAGGGTGGGGCCAAAAACATTCAGTACTTC
TRBD1,TRBV7-9,15,many,TRBJ2-1,CASSLGTGRLNEQFF,TGTGCCAGCAGCTTGGGGACAGGGAGGCTCAATGAGCAGTTCTTC
TRBD2,TRBV4-2,17,many,TRBJ2-5,CASSLRGRTSGQETQYF,TGTGCCAGCAGCCTAAGAGGCAGGACTAGCGGCCAAGAGACCCAGTACTTC
TRBD2,TRBV10-3,13,.,TRBJ2-7,CAISDGGSYEQYF,TGTGCCATCAGTGATGGCGGGAGCTACGAGCAGTACTTC
.,TRBV9,15,many,TRBJ2-1,CASSVVGDVYNEQFF,TGTGCCAGCAGCGTAGTTGGGGATGTATACAATGAGCAGTTCTTC
.,TRBV10-3,15,many,TRBJ2-2,CAISVSRGQTGELFF,TGTGCCATCAGTGTATCCCGGGGTCAGACCGGGGAGCTGTTTTTT
.,TRBV20-1,14,.,TRBJ2-1,CSAIDPQGRNEQFF,TGCAGTGCGATAGACCCACAGGGTAGGAATGAGCAGTTCTTC
.,TRBV27,15,once,TRBJ2-1,CASSFGGEVYNEQFF,TGTGCCAGCAGTTTTGGGGGAGAAGTCTACAATGAGCAGTTCTTC
.,TRBV11-2,15,many,TRBJ2-5,CASRLATAYQETQYF,TGTGCCAGCAGGTTAGCGACAGCGTACCAAGAGACCCAGTACTTC
.,TRBV20-1,13,many,TRBJ2-3,CSAAGLYTDTQYF,TGCAGTGCTGCGGGGCTCTACACAGATACGCAGTATTTT
.,TRBV7-3,14,many,TRBJ2-5,CASSLGGREETQYF,TGTGCCAGCAGCTTGGGGGGCAGGGAAGAGACCCAGTACTTC